The entry that follows covers one T cell receptor (beta chain) sequence. Using immunoSEQ multiplex PCR, the repertoire was profiled, and TCRdb retains in-frame clones only, with some absent. The data hold about 110,000 clones, with about 80% observed a single time. The data originate from a study of control samples from healthy donors and cancer patients. The germline CDR1 and CDR2 sequences are MGHRA and YSYEKL. CDR3 length: 14 amino acids. The V end was cut by 4 bases, the J end by 0 bases, with 7 bases between. Sequenced material: blood. The clonotype was recovered from a man in his late teens or twenties in good health. The genes are TRBV4-1 and TRBJ1-3; the D gene is possibly TRBD1 (5 bases). CDR3 residues: CASSPGYSGNTIYF. Written as DNA, the CDR3 is TGCGCCAGCAGCCCAGGGTACTCTGGAAACACCATATATTTT.